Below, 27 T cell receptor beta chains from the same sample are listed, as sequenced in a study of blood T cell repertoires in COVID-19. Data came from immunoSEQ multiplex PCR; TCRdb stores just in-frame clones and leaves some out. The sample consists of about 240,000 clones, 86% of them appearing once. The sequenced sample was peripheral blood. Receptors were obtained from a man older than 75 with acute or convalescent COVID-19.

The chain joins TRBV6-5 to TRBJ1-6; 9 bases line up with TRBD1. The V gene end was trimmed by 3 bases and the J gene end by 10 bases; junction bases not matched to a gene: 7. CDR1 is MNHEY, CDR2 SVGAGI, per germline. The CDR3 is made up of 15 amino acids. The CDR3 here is CASSYTGTGRSPLHF. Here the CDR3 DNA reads TGTGCCAGCAGTTATACCGGGACAGGGAGATCACCCCTCCACTTT.

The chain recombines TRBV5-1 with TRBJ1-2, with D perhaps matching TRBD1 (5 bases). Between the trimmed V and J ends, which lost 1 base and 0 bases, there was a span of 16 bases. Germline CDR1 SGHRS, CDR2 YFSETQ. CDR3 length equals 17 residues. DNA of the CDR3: TGCGCCAGCAGCTTGCGGGGGAACCCCTTAGCTAACTATGGCTACACCTTC. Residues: CASSLRGNPLANYGYTF.

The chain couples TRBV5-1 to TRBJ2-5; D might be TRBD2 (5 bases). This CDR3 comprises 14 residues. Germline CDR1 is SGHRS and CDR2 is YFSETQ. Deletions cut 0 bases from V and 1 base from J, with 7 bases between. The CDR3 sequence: CASSLGGLQETQYF. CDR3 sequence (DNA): TGCGCCAGCAGCTTGGGAGGGCTCCAAGAGACCCAGTACTTC.

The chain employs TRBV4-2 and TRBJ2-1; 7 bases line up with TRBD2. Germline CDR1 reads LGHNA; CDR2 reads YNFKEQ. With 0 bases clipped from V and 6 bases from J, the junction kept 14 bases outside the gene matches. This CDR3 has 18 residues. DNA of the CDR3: TGTGCCAGCAGCCAAGAATCTATGGCGGGGGAGGTCGGCAATGAGCAGTTCTTC. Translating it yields CASSQESMAGEVGNEQFF.

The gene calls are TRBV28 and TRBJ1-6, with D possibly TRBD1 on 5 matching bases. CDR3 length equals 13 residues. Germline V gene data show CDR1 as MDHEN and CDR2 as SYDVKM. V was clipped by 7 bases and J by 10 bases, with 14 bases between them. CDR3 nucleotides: TGTGCCAGCAAAGGCAGGGCGGGATCACCCCTCCACTTT. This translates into CASKGRAGSPLHF.

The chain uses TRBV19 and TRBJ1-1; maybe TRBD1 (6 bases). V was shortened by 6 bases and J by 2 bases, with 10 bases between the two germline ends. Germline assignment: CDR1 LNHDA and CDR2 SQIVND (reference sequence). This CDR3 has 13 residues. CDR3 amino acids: CASSIRGNTEAFF. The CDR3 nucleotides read TGTGCCAGTAGCATCAGGGGTAACACTGAAGCTTTCTTT.

CDR3 sequence: CATLMEVVTEAFF. The CDR3 DNA follows: TGTGCCACCCTTATGGAGGTTGTGACTGAAGCTTTCTTT. V is TRBV19 and J is TRBJ1-1; D not certain. V dropped 10 bases and J dropped 5 bases, with 17 bases sitting between them. Germline V lookup: CDR1 LNHDA, CDR2 SQIVND (reference sequence). The length of the CDR3 is 13 residues. Based on the CDR3 plus reference TRBV19 and TRBJ1-1, the full variable domain is DGGITQSPKYLFRKEGQNVTLSCEQNLNHDAMYWYRQDPGQGLRLIYYSQIVNDFQKGDIAEGYSVSREKKESFPLTVTSAQKNPTAFYLCATLMEVVTEAFFGQGTRLTVV.

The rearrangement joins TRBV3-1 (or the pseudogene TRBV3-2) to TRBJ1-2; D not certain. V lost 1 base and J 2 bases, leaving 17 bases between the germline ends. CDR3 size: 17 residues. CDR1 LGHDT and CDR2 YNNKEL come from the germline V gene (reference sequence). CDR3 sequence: CASSQGWHAQKNYGYTF. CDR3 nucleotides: TGTGCCAGCAGCCAAGGATGGCACGCACAGAAAAACTATGGCTACACCTTC.

The CDR3 region is CASSSSHSYEQYF. In DNA, the CDR3 is TGTGCCAGCAGCTCAAGCCATTCCTACGAGCAGTACTTC. V gene TRBV9 combines with J gene TRBJ2-7; D gene ambiguous. Germline V gene sequence: CDR1 SGDLS, CDR2 YYNGEE. V was trimmed by 4 bases and J by 1 base, leaving 9 bases between them. The CDR3 extends over 13 amino acids.

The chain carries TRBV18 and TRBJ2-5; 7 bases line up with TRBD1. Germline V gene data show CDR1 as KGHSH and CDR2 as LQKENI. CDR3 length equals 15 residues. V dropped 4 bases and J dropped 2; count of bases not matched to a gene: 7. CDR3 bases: TGTGCCAGCTCACGCGACAGGGTTTCGCAAGAGACCCAGTACTTC. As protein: CASSRDRVSQETQYF.

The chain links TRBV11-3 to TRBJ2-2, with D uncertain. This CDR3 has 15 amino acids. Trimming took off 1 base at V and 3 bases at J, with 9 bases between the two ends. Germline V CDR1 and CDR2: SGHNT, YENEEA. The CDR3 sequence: CASSLGGIDTGELFF. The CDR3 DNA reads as TGTGCCAGCAGCTTAGGAGGTATTGACACCGGGGAGCTGTTTTTT.

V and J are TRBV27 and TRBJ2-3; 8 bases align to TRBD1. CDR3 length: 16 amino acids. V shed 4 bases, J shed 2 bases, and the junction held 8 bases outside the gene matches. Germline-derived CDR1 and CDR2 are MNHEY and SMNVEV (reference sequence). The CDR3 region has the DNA TGTGCCAGCAGTTCAGAGACAGGGGCCTCCACAGATACGCAGTATTTT. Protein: CASSSETGASTDTQYF.

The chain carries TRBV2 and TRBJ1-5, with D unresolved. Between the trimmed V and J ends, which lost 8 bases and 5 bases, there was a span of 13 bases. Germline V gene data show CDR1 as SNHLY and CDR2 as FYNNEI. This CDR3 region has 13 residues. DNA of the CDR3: TGTGCCAGCGACTCCCCCCCCCATCAGCCCCAGCATTTT. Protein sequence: CASDSPPHQPQHF. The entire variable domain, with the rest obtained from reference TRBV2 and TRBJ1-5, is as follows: EPEVTQTPSHQVTQMGQEVILRCVPISNHLYFYWYRQILGQKVEFLVSFYNNEISEKSEIFDDQFSVERPDGSNFTLKIRSTKLEDSAMYFCASDSPPHQPQHFGDGTRLSIL.

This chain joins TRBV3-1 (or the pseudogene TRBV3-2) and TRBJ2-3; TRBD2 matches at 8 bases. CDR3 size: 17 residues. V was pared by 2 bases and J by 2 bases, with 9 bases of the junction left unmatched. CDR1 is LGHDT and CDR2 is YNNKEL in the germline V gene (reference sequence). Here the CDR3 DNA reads TGTGCCAGCAGCCAAAGGGGCGGCGGGGGGAACACAGATACGCAGTATTTT. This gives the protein CASSQRGGGGNTDTQYF.

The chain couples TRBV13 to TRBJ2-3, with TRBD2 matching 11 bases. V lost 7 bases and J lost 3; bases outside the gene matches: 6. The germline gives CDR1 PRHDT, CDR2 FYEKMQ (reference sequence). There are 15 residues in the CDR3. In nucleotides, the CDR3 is TGTGCCAGCACCAAGAGGACTAGCGGGACAGATACGCAGTATTTT. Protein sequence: CASTKRTSGTDTQYF.

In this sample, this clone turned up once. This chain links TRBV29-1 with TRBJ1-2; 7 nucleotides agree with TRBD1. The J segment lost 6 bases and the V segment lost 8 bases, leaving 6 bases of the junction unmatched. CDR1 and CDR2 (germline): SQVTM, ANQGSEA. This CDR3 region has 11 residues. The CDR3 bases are TGCAGCCCCCAGGGGGAGGATGGCTACACCTTC. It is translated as CSPQGEDGYTF.

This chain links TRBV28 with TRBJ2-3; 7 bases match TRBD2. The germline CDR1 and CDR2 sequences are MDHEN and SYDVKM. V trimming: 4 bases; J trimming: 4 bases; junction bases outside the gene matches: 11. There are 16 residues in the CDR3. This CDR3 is CASSSSSGVVADTQYF. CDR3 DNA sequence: TGTGCCAGCAGTTCCTCAAGCGGGGTTGTGGCAGATACGCAGTATTTT.

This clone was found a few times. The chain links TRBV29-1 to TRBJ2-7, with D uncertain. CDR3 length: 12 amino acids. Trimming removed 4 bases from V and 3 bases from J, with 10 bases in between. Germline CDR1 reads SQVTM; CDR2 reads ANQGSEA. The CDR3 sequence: CSVAGANYEQYF. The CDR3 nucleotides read TGCAGCGTTGCCGGTGCAAACTACGAGCAGTACTTC.

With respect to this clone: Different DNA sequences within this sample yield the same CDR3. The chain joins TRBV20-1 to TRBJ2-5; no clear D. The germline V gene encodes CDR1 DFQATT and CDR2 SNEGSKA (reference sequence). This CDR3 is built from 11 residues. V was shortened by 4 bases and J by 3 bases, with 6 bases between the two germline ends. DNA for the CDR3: TGCAGTGCTAAGACTGAAGAGACCCAGTACTTC. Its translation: CSAKTEETQYF.

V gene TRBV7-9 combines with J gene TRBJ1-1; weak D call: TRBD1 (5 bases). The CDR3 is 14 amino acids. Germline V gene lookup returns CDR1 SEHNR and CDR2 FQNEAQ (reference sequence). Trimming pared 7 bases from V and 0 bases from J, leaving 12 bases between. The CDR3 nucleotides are TGTGCCAGCACCAATACGGGGGTGAACACTGAAGCTTTCTTT. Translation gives CASTNTGVNTEAFF. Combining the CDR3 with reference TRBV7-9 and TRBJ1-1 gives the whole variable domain DTGVSQNPRHKITKRGQNVTFRCDPISEHNRLYWYRQTLGQGPEFLTYFQNEAQLEKSRLLSDRFSAERPKGSFSTLEIQRTEQGDSAMYLCASTNTGVNTEAFFGQGTRLTVV.

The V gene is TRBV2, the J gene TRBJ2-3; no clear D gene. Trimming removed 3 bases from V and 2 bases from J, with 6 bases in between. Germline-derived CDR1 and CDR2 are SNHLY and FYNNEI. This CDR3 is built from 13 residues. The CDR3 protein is CASSDRSTDTQYF. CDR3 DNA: TGTGCCAGCAGTGACAGGTCCACAGATACGCAGTATTTT. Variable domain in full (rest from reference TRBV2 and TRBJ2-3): EPEVTQTPSHQVTQMGQEVILRCVPISNHLYFYWYRQILGQKVEFLVSFYNNEISEKSEIFDDQFSVERPDGSNFTLKIRSTKLEDSAMYFCASSDRSTDTQYFGPGTRLTVL.

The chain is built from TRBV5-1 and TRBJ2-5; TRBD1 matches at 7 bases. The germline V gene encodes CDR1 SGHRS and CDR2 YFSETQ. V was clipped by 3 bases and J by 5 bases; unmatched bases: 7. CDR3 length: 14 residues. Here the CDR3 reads CASSSTGMEETQYF. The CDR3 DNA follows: TGCGCCAGCAGCTCGACAGGGATGGAGGAGACCCAGTACTTC.

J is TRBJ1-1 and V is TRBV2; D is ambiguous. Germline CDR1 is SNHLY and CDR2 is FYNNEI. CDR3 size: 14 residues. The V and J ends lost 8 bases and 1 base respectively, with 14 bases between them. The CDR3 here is CASYEFYTNTEAFF. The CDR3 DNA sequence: TGTGCCAGCTACGAGTTCTATACGAACACTGAAGCTTTCTTT.

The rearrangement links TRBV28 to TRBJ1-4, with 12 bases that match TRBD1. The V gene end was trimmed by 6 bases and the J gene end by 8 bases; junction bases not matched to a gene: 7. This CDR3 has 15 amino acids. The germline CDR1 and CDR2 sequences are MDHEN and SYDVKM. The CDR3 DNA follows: TGTGCCAGCAGCACCGCGGGACAGGGGGCGGAAAAACTGTTTTTT. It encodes CASSTAGQGAEKLFF.

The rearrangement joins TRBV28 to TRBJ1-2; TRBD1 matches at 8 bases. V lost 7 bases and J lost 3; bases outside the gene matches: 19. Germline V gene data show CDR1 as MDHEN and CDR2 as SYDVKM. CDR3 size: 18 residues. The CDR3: CASTLAGQGALWDYGYTF. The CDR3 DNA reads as TGTGCCAGCACCCTAGCAGGGCAGGGGGCCCTTTGGGACTATGGCTACACCTTC.

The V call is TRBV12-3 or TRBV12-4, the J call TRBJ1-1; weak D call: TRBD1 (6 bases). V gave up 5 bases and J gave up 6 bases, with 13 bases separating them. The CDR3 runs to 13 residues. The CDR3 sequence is CASSLREGAEAFF. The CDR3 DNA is TGTGCCAGCAGTCTCAGGGAGGGGGCTGAAGCTTTCTTT.

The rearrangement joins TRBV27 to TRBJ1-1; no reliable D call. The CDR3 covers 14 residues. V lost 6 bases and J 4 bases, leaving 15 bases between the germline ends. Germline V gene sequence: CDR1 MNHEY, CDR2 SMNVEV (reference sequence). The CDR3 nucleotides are TGTGCCAGCAGCACAATCGGGGAGGGCACTGAAGCTTTCTTT. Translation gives CASSTIGEGTEAFF.